The next 20 T cell receptor beta chains were all read from a single sample in a study of regulatory T cells in long-lasting Graves disease. CDR3 regions were amplified by Arm-PCR using iRepertoire HTBI primers to build TCR beta libraries. TCRdb re-derived calls from the multiplex PCR reads in MiXCR, one entry per CDR3 protein. The sample holds more than 450,000 distinct CDR3 sequences, around 15% seen once. The sample's time point: newly diagnosed GD, antithyroid drugs for less than 3 months. Extracted PBMC RNA gave rise to the TCR library. The data also belong to a second study, concerning T cells in Graves' hyperthyroidism and ophthalmopathy.

Sequences were derived from peripheral blood mononuclear cells (PBMCs), sampled at new diagnosis, from a patient treated with antithyroid drugs. The receptors derive from a man aged 40-49 years with Graves disease.

This clonotype was counted many times. This chain joins TRBV29-1 and TRBJ2-3; weak D call: TRBD2 (6 bases). Germline V gene data show CDR1 as SQVTM and CDR2 as ANQGSEA. CDR3 size: 14 residues. Trimming stripped 3 bases from V and 2 bases from J, with 12 bases between. The DNA of the CDR3 is TGCAGCGTTGACGGGACTTGGAACACAGATACGCAGTATTTT. This translates into CSVDGTWNTDTQYF.

The CDR3, as DNA: TGTGCCAGCAGCCAAGAAATACTAGCGGGGGGGTCGAACACCGGGGAGCTGTTTTTT. This translates into CASSQEILAGGSNTGELFF. The chain combines TRBV11-2 with TRBJ2-2, with 13 bases fitting TRBD2. Germline V CDR1 and CDR2: SGHAT, FQNNGV. The V and J ends lost 5 bases and 0 bases, in that order; junction bases with no gene match: 9. This CDR3 has 19 amino acids.

CDR3 coding DNA: TGTGCCAGCAGCTTGGTTCCTAGCGGGAGGATTGGTACGCAGTATTTT. It is translated as CASSLVPSGRIGTQYF. V is TRBV5-5 and J is TRBJ2-3; 11 bases line up with TRBD2. V lost 0 bases and J lost 8; bases outside the gene matches: 8. The CDR3 covers 16 residues. CDR1 and CDR2 (germline): SGHKS, YYEKEE (reference sequence).

This clonotype has only a few counts. The chain has TRBV28 and TRBJ2-7; TRBD2 aligns across 11 bases. The germline V gene encodes CDR1 MDHEN and CDR2 SYDVKM. The CDR3 length is 14 residues. The V gene end was trimmed by 8 bases and the J gene end by 3 bases; junction bases not matched to a gene: 6. The CDR3 DNA reads TGTGCCAGCCACACTAGCGGGAGATACTACGAGCAGTACTTC. Translation: CASHTSGRYYEQYF.

This clonotype has a handful of counts. CDR3: CASSSGTSGLRETQYF. CDR3 DNA sequence: TGTGCCAGCAGCTCTGGGACTAGCGGCCTTCGGGAGACCCAGTACTTC. The rearrangement links TRBV11-2 to TRBJ2-1; 11 bases map to TRBD2. The J call is uncertain, as TRBJ2-5 better fits the DNA end. There are 16 residues in the CDR3. Germline CDR1 SGHAT, CDR2 FQNNGV.

The CDR3, as DNA: TGTGCCAGCAGTATGGGGGACAGTACTTTCGAGCAGTACTTC. It yields the protein CASSMGDSTFEQYF. The V call is TRBV27, the J call TRBJ2-7; 7 nucleotides line up with TRBD1. Germline V gene sequence: CDR1 MNHEY, CDR2 SMNVEV (reference sequence). The V and J ends lost 5 bases and 6 bases, in that order; junction bases with no gene match: 10. This CDR3 spans 14 amino acids.

The V and J genes are TRBV19 and TRBJ2-2, with D perhaps TRBD1 (6 bases). Trimming took off 6 bases at V and 4 bases at J, with 12 bases between the two ends. This CDR3 region has 14 residues. Germline assignment: CDR1 LNHDA and CDR2 SQIVND (reference sequence). As DNA, the CDR3 is TGTGCCAGTAGGGGGGCTACGAGCACCGGGGAGCTGTTTTTT. It codes for CASRGATSTGELFF.

This clonotype was picked up a small number of times. The chain employs TRBV29-1 and TRBJ2-7; TRBD2 matches at 12 bases. J was trimmed by 12 bases and V by 5 bases; bases with no gene match: 8. The CDR3 sequence is 12 residues long. Looked up from germline, CDR1 is SQVTM and CDR2 is ANQGSEA. CDR3 coding DNA: TGCAGCGTTCGGGCTAGCGGGAGGGCCACGTACTTC. Translation: CSVRASGRATYF.

This clonotype was recorded many times. The chain uses TRBV6-2 or TRBV6-3 and TRBJ2-1; D uncertain. The CDR3 spans 15 residues. V lost 6 bases and J 8 bases, leaving 20 bases between the germline ends. Germline loops: CDR1 MNHEY, CDR2 SVGEGT. Here the CDR3 reads CASSRILGPVDEQFF. The CDR3 DNA sequence: TGTGCCAGCAGCCGAATCCTTGGGCCAGTTGATGAGCAGTTCTTC.

The V call is TRBV9, the J call TRBJ2-3; D ambiguous. This CDR3 is 13 amino acids long. Trimming cost V 0 bases and J 4 bases, with 6 bases left between them. Germline CDR1 reads SGDLS; CDR2 reads YYNGEE. This CDR3 reads CASSVDEADTQYF. The CDR3 DNA follows: TGTGCCAGCAGCGTAGATGAGGCAGATACGCAGTATTTT.

The J gene is TRBJ1-5, the V gene TRBV19; D is ambiguous. CDR3 length: 13 amino acids. Trimming stripped 5 bases from V and 4 bases from J, with 9 bases between. Germline V gene sequence: CDR1 LNHDA, CDR2 SQIVND (reference sequence). CDR3 protein: CASSGVDNQPQHF. CDR3 sequence (DNA): TGTGCCAGTAGTGGGGTGGATAATCAGCCCCAGCATTTT.

The chain is built from TRBV5-6 and TRBJ2-3; D is perhaps TRBD1 (6 bases). The V gene lost 5 bases and the J gene lost 0 bases, with 16 bases spanning the gap. The germline V gene encodes CDR1 SGHDT and CDR2 YYEEEE. The CDR3 contains 16 residues. CDR3 sequence: CASRTAGTPSTDTQYF. The DNA for the CDR3 is TGTGCCAGCAGAACAGCCGGGACACCCAGCACAGATACGCAGTATTTT.

This clonotype was counted many times. This rearrangement joins TRBV20-1 to TRBJ2-7, with TRBD2 matching 10 bases. The CDR3 contains 15 residues. The V segment lost 3 bases and the J segment 0 bases; nucleotides outside the gene matches: 5. The V gene's germline CDR1 is DFQATT and CDR2 SNEGSKA (reference sequence). CDR3 residues: CSARGTSAYSYEQYF. CDR3 in DNA: TGCAGTGCTAGGGGGACTAGCGCCTACTCCTACGAGCAGTACTTC.

Points on this clonotype: Possible read error: a much larger clone is one base away. This chain links TRBV12-3 or TRBV12-4 with TRBJ2-1; D not certain. This CDR3 contains 9 residues. Trimming left V 10 bases short and J 10 bases short, with 8 bases between. CDR3 residues: CATPEEQFF. CDR3 in DNA: TGTGCCACCCCAGAGGAGCAGTTCTTC.

J is TRBJ1-5 and V is TRBV27; D is possibly TRBD1 (5 bases). Looked up from germline, CDR1 is MNHEY and CDR2 is SMNVEV (reference sequence). The CDR3 is 17 amino acids. Between the trimmed V and J ends, which lost 5 bases and 1 base, there was a span of 18 bases. The CDR3 protein is CASSAFWGTGSNQPQHF. The CDR3 coding sequence is TGTGCCAGCAGTGCATTTTGGGGGACTGGAAGCAATCAGCCCCAGCATTTT.

At least ten counts were recorded for this clonotype. This CDR3 reads CASRPGGQLDNYGYTF. The CDR3 nucleotides are TGTGCCAGCAGACCCGGAGGTCAGCTAGACAACTATGGCTACACCTTC. This chain joins TRBV2 and TRBJ1-2; no definite D call. V lost 6 bases and J 2 bases, leaving 19 bases between the germline ends. Germline assignment: CDR1 SNHLY and CDR2 FYNNEI. This CDR3 has 16 residues.

This clonotype showed up many times. The J gene is TRBJ1-1, the V gene TRBV20-1, with D possibly being TRBD1 (5 bases). V was shortened by 3 bases and J by 1 base, with 9 bases between the two germline ends. Germline V gene lookup returns CDR1 DFQATT and CDR2 SNEGSKA (reference sequence). CDR3 length: 13 residues. The CDR3 spells CSASDGGNTEAFF. CDR3 in DNA: TGCAGTGCTAGTGACGGGGGGAACACTGAAGCTTTCTTT.

This clonotype was seen a few times. V is TRBV5-6 and J is TRBJ2-2; D is undetermined. Germline V gene data show CDR1 as SGHDT and CDR2 as YYEEEE. The length of the CDR3 is 16 residues. V was shortened by 1 base and J by 2 bases, with 12 bases between the two germline ends. The CDR3 is CASSLSPRHNTGELFF. DNA of the CDR3: TGTGCCAGCAGCTTGTCACCCCGCCACAACACCGGGGAGCTGTTTTTT.

This clonotype was counted ten times or more. The genes are TRBV2 and TRBJ2-1; 10 bases line up with TRBD2. Germline trimming cut 4 bases from V and 9 bases from J; bases unmatched to any gene: 6. There are 14 residues in the CDR3. CDR1 is SNHLY and CDR2 is FYNNEI in the germline V gene. The CDR3 reads CASSVSSGSVEQFF. In nucleotides, the CDR3 is TGTGCCAGCAGTGTTTCTAGCGGGAGTGTTGAGCAGTTCTTC.

J is TRBJ2-1 and V is TRBV11-2; 14 positions agree with TRBD2. The J segment lost 4 bases and the V segment lost 4 bases, leaving 3 bases of the junction unmatched. This CDR3 comprises 16 residues. Germline V gene data show CDR1 as SGHAT and CDR2 as FQNNGV. CDR3 in amino acids: CASSSWTSGGYNEQFF. The CDR3 DNA follows: TGTGCCAGCAGCTCGTGGACTAGCGGGGGGTACAATGAGCAGTTCTTC.